Below are 11 T cell receptor beta chains sequenced from a single sample in a study of T cell responses to AZD1222 COVID-19 vaccine (dated by TCRdb to about 2021). The method was the immunoSEQ multiplex PCR assay. Sourced from immuneACCESS, this table was stored by TCRdb with only in-frame sequences that have V and J called. A share of the clones is absent; for the studies checked, an unresolved V gene accounts for under half, and the remainder has no known explanation. This sample comprises 120,000 or so clones, 70% to 90% of them detected only once. The top ten clones comprise 3.2% of the sample. The time point label for this specimen denotes: baseline before first vaccination. This sample comprised peripheral blood, obtained on day 0 of AZD1222 vaccination. Source of these receptors: an adult in good health.

This chain joins TRBV12-3 or TRBV12-4 and TRBJ1-2; the D is unclear. Trimming took 2 bases from V and 7 from J, leaving 11 bases between them. The CDR3 extends over 13 amino acids. CDR3 sequence (DNA): TGTGCCAGCAGTTTATTTTTTGTGGGTGGCTACACCTTC. Protein sequence: CASSLFFVGGYTF.

V and J are TRBV3-1 (or the pseudogene TRBV3-2) and TRBJ1-5; the D is unclear. The CDR3 loop spans 13 amino acids. V gave up 5 bases and J gave up 2 bases, with 7 bases separating them. The germline CDR1 and CDR2 sequences are LGHDT and YNNKEL (reference sequence). The chain's CDR3 is CASSFGGNQPQHF. The DNA for the CDR3 is TGTGCCAGCAGCTTTGGGGGCAATCAGCCCCAGCATTTT.

V usage is TRBV7-2 and J usage is TRBJ1-2; a weak D match, TRBD1 (5 bases). The CDR3 has 16 residues. V lost 3 bases and J 0 bases, leaving 14 bases between the germline ends. The V gene's germline CDR1 is SGHTA and CDR2 FQGNSA. This CDR3 reads CASSLGRRQTNYGYTF. The CDR3 coding sequence is TGTGCCAGCAGCTTGGGACGTCGGCAGACTAACTATGGCTACACCTTC.

This chain uses TRBV30 with TRBJ1-6; 8 bases match TRBD1. V was clipped by 2 bases and J by 7 bases; unmatched bases: 4. The CDR3 is 14 amino acids. Germline CDR1 is GTSNPN and CDR2 is SVGIG (reference sequence). For the CDR3, the DNA is TGTGCCTGGAGTACCGGACAGGGCAATTCACCCCTCCACTTT. Its translation: CAWSTGQGNSPLHF.

The chain recombines TRBV3-1 (or the pseudogene TRBV3-2) with TRBJ2-6; D is perhaps TRBD1 or TRBD2 (5 bases each). CDR3 size: 18 residues. Germline V gives CDR1 LGHDT, CDR2 YNNKEL (reference sequence). V was trimmed by 4 bases and J by 4 bases, leaving 20 bases between them. CDR3 sequence: CASSPYWTPGDGANVLTF. Written as DNA, the CDR3 is TGTGCCAGCAGCCCCTACTGGACCCCTGGGGACGGGGCCAACGTCCTGACTTTC.

The chain recombines TRBV28 with TRBJ1-3; D gene ambiguous. The V gene's germline CDR1 is MDHEN and CDR2 SYDVKM. The CDR3 sequence is 14 residues long. Trimming pared 5 bases from V and 2 bases from J, leaving 10 bases between. CDR3 residues: CASSPPGPGNTIYF. For the CDR3, the DNA is TGTGCCAGCAGTCCCCCCGGCCCTGGAAACACCATATATTTT.

A single count supports this clone. The DNA of the CDR3 is TGTGCCAGCAGCGCCTCTCATAGCAATCAGCCCCAGCATTTT. It encodes CASSASHSNQPQHF. The gene calls are TRBV9 and TRBJ1-5; D unresolved. CDR3 length: 14 amino acids. Germline CDR1 SGDLS, CDR2 YYNGEE. V lost 3 bases, J lost 0 bases, and 7 bases lay in between. Combining the CDR3 with reference TRBV9 and TRBJ1-5 gives the whole variable domain DSGVTQTPKHLITATGQRVTLRCSPRSGDLSVYWYQQSLDQGLQFLIQYYNGEERAKGNILERFSAQQFPDLHSELNLSSLELGDSALYFCASSASHSNQPQHFGDGTRLSIL.

J is TRBJ2-2 and V is TRBV3-1 (or the pseudogene TRBV3-2); no clear D. Trimming removed 4 bases at V and 5 bases at J, with 14 bases between. Germline loops: CDR1 LGHDT, CDR2 YNNKEL (reference sequence). This CDR3 region has 15 residues. CDR3 in amino acids: CASSPRASSTGELFF. The CDR3 region has the DNA TGTGCCAGCAGCCCCCGGGCCTCTAGTACCGGGGAGCTGTTTTTT.

This rearrangement joins TRBV21-1 to TRBJ2-1; the table's D call, TRBD1, has no DNA check behind it. TRBV21-1 is given as a pseudogene. The CDR3 runs to 17 residues. CDR3 in DNA: TGTGCCAGCAGCACCTGTTCCGGGACACTCACCTACAATGAGCAGTTCTTC. It translates to CASSTCSGTLTYNEQFF.

This clone showed up just once. This chain connects TRBV28 to TRBJ1-5; 8 bases match TRBD1. This CDR3 spans 16 amino acids. With 7 bases clipped from V and 5 bases from J, the junction kept 13 bases outside the gene matches. Germline CDR1 is MDHEN and CDR2 is SYDVKM. DNA of the CDR3: TGTGCCAGCACCCCCGGCGGACAGGGCCGCGATCAGCCCCAGCATTTT. The encoded protein is CASTPGGQGRDQPQHF. The whole variable domain, remainder taken from reference TRBV28 and TRBJ1-5, is DVKVTQSSRYLVKRTGEKVFLECVQDMDHENMFWYRQDPGLGLRLIYFSYDVKMKEKGDIPEGYSVSREKKERFSLILESASTNQTSMYLCASTPGGQGRDQPQHFGDGTRLSIL.

The CDR3 loop is CASSIAGANTGELFF. Written as DNA, the CDR3 is TGTGCCAGTAGTATAGCGGGGGCGAACACCGGGGAGCTGTTTTTT. J is TRBJ2-2 and V is TRBV19, with D perhaps TRBD2 (6 bases). CDR3 length: 15 amino acids. V was shortened by 1 base and J by 0 bases, with 6 bases between the two germline ends. Looked up from germline, CDR1 is LNHDA and CDR2 is SQIVND (reference sequence).